The next 7 T cell receptor beta chains were all read from a single sample in a study of identical twins (dated by TCRdb to the mid-2010s). The method behind the library was 5' RACE. Sequenced on an Illumina HiSeq 2000. The public reads were reanalyzed by TCRdb: fastp trimming at Q25, MiXCR alignment, in-frame beta chains only. Each record represents a unique CDR3 protein, reported with the most common genes and DNA among its rows. Here the sample has about 300,000 distinct CDR3 sequences; approximately 13% occur a single time. 7.2% of the sample is held by the ten biggest clonotypes. This sample was shared with a second study, whose subject was yellow fever vaccine responses in identical twins.

The sequenced sample consisted of CD8+ T cells sorted from blood. All receptors derive from a woman aged 18-30 years in good health.

The sample holds many counts of this clonotype. This chain connects TRBV28 to TRBJ2-1; 9 bases map to TRBD2. The CDR3 spans 15 residues. The V and J ends lost 6 bases and 4 bases, in that order; junction bases with no gene match: 7. The germline CDR1 and CDR2 sequences are MDHEN and SYDVKM. The CDR3 loop is CASRWGAGGYNEQFF. The CDR3 nucleotides read TGTGCCAGCAGATGGGGGGCGGGAGGGTACAATGAGCAGTTCTTC.

The J gene is TRBJ2-2, the V gene TRBV6-4; 9 nucleotides align to TRBD2. The germline gives CDR1 MRHNA, CDR2 SNTAGT. The CDR3 consists of 14 residues. Trimming cost V 3 bases and J 4 bases; bases outside gene matches: 0. CDR3 DNA: TGTGCCAGCAGTGAGCGGGGGGGCACCGGGGAGCTGTTTTTT. Amino acids: CASSERGGTGELFF.

There are a few counts of this clonotype. The chain combines TRBV6-2 or TRBV6-3 with TRBJ1-2, with unresolved D. Germline-derived CDR1 and CDR2 are MNHEY and SVGEGT. This CDR3 has 14 amino acids. Trimming left V 5 bases short and J 6 bases short, with 16 bases between. CDR3 sequence reads: CASSPLRRADGYTF. The CDR3 nucleotides read TGTGCCAGCAGTCCACTAAGAAGGGCCGATGGCTACACCTTC.

This clonotype was found a few times. V gene TRBV20-1 combines with J gene TRBJ2-1; tentative D call: TRBD2 (6 bases). The CDR3 runs 16 residues. Per the germline V gene, CDR1 is DFQATT and CDR2 is SNEGSKA (reference sequence). Trimming cost V 1 base and J 0 bases, with 13 bases left between them. DNA for the CDR3: TGCAGTGCTAGAGTTCTGGACGGGAGCTCCTACAATGAGCAGTTCTTC. This codes for CSARVLDGSSYNEQFF.

This clonotype was seen many times. The genes are TRBV14 and TRBJ1-4; no reliable D call. Germline V gene sequence: CDR1 SGHDN, CDR2 FVKESK. V was cut by 0 bases and J by 8 bases, with 13 bases left in between. The CDR3 extends over 15 amino acids. The CDR3 DNA reads TGTGCCAGCAGCCAAGATATGGGCCTGGAGGAAAAACTGTTTTTT. Protein sequence: CASSQDMGLEEKLFF. The full variable domain, its missing parts supplied by reference TRBV14 and TRBJ1-4, is EAGVTQFPSHSVIEKGQTVTLRCDPISGHDNLYWYRRVMGKEIKFLLHFVKESKQDESGMPNNRFLAERTGGTYSTLKVQPAELEDSGVYFCASSQDMGLEEKLFFGSGTQLSVL.

The gene calls are TRBV7-9 and TRBJ2-3, with D maybe TRBD2 (6 bases). The V gene lost 4 bases and the J gene lost 2 bases, with 13 bases spanning the gap. Germline CDR1 reads SEHNR; CDR2 reads FQNEAQ (reference sequence). The CDR3 is made up of 15 amino acids. CDR3 bases: TGTGCCAGCAGCTCGGCGGGGCTGAACACAGATACGCAGTATTTT. Translation gives CASSSAGLNTDTQYF.

The chain is built from TRBV20-1 and TRBJ2-5; 16 nucleotides line up with TRBD2. Germline V gene lookup returns CDR1 DFQATT and CDR2 SNEGSKA (reference sequence). The CDR3 consists of 18 residues. V lost 5 bases, J lost 2 bases, and 11 bases stayed unmatched. The CDR3 nucleotides read TGCAGTGCTTTACCGGGACTAGCGGGAGGGAGGGGTCAAGAGACCCAGTACTTC. Protein: CSALPGLAGGRGQETQYF.